The sequence of this TCR beta chain was determined in a study of T cell clones after liver transplantation. This CDR3 is built from 14 residues. V trimming: 5 bases; J trimming: 5 bases; junction bases outside the gene matches: 8. Per the germline V gene, CDR1 is SGHVS and CDR2 is FNYEAQ. Sequenced by immunoSEQ multiplex PCR; TCRdb stores in-frame clones only, minus some. The sample has around 60,000 clones, roughly two thirds seen once; the top ten hold 15%. This clone was found many times. Here the sequenced sample was CD4+ T cells from blood, taken before liver transplant. The gene calls are TRBV7-6 and TRBJ2-7; 8 nucleotides align to TRBD2. The receptor comes from a human donor who received a liver transplant. CDR3 nucleotide sequence: TGTGCCAGCAGCCCCCGGGGGGGGTTCCACGAGCAGTACTTC. Its protein is CASSPRGGFHEQYF.